This T cell receptor beta chain originates from a study of a mutant IDH1 vaccine in newly diagnosed glioma. Some clones are missing from TCRdb's copy, which holds only in-frame ones; the method was immunoSEQ multiplex PCR. The repertoire holds approximately 61,000 clones, with roughly 80% as singletons. Comment on this clone: Its antigen is not identified.

The time point here: week 35, safety follow-up. Each dose of the vaccine consisted of 300 ug of mutant IDH1 20-mer peptide, with topical imiquimod. The V gene end was trimmed by 1 base and the J gene end by 4 bases; junction bases not matched to a gene: 10. Germline CDR1 and CDR2: SEHNR and FQNEAQ (reference sequence). The CDR3 totals 19 residues. The specimen was PBMCs, collected from a glioma patient whose treatment included an IDH1 peptide vaccine. J is TRBJ2-1 and V is TRBV7-9; 13 nucleotides match TRBD2. The receptor was isolated from a man between 40 and 49 years old with glioma. The CDR3 loop is CASSLEGLAGQPLYNEQFF. The DNA of the CDR3 is TGTGCCAGCAGCTTAGAGGGACTAGCGGGACAACCTTTATACAATGAGCAGTTCTTC.